Given below is one T cell receptor beta chain in context. Germline CDR1 reads LNHDA; CDR2 reads SQIVND (reference sequence). V was shortened by 5 bases and J by 1 base, with 9 bases between the two germline ends. The CDR3 runs to 14 residues. The data were taken from a study of blood T cell repertoires in COVID-19. As originally analysed: Reference gene primer amplification gave estimated nucleated cell counts. Clones were sequenced by immunoSEQ multiplex PCR, and TCRdb holds only the in-frame ones, with some missing. V and J calls and clone size are copied from that table; D and trimming were computed from the DNA. The table has 110,000 or so clones, more than 80% seen once.

The receptor was isolated from a woman between 35 and 50 years old with acute or convalescent COVID-19. The V and J genes are TRBV19 and TRBJ1-5; D may be TRBD1 (5 bases). The sample consisted of peripheral blood. CDR3 bases: TGTGCCAGTAGTCGGCACAGGAGCAATCAGCCCCAGCATTTT. This codes for CASSRHRSNQPQHF. Complete variable domain (other parts from reference TRBV19 and TRBJ1-5): DGGITQSPKYLFRKEGQNVTLSCEQNLNHDAMYWYRQDPGQGLRLIYYSQIVNDFQKGDIAEGYSVSREKKESFPLTVTSAQKNPTAFYLCASSRHRSNQPQHFGDGTRLSIL.